Listed below are T cell receptor beta chains from one sample, sequenced in a study of neurological immune-mediated disorders. TCRdb redid the calling of the 5' RACE reads with MiXCR, one entry per CDR3 protein. The sample carries more than 20,000 distinct CDR3 sequences, more than 14% recorded once. Sequencing used PBMCs. The receptors originated from a female donor with HTLV-1-associated myelopathy (HAM/TSP). CDR3s include the opening cysteine and the closing phenylalanine or tryptophan. A D gene is named only where the DNA matches it firmly. Size tells how often a clone was seen (once, few, many) or the class of an expanded clone, and some rows leave it out.

clone_size	v_call	j_call	d_call	cdr3_length	cdr3_aa	cdr3_nt
many	TRBV28	TRBJ1-2	TRBD1	16	CASSFQTRDRLYGYTF	TGTGCCAGCAGTTTCCAAACCCGGGACAGACTCTATGGCTACACCTTC
NA	TRBV20-1	TRBJ2-3	NA	16	CSARHGNSKSIDTQYF	TGCAGTGCTAGGCATGGGAATAGTAAATCGATAGATACGCAGTATTTT
many	TRBV7-6	TRBJ2-2	NA	12	CASSTVTGELFF	TGTGCCAGCAGCACGGTTACCGGGGAGCTGTTTTTT
many	TRBV12-3/TRBV12-4	TRBJ2-1	TRBD2	15	CASRGGLAGESEQFF	TGTGCCAGCAGGGGGGGACTAGCGGGGGAATCGGAGCAGTTCTTC
many	TRBV11-2	TRBJ2-3	NA	14	CASSSGLGPDTQYF	TGTGCCAGCAGCTCCGGACTTGGCCCAGATACGCAGTATTTT
once	TRBV5-1	TRBJ2-5	NA	11	CASSWGETQYF	TGCGCCAGCAGCTGGGGGGAGACCCAGTACTTC
many	TRBV2	TRBJ1-1	NA	13	CASSEDRETEAFF	TGTGCCAGCAGTGAAGACAGGGAAACTGAAGCTTTCTTT
many	TRBV7-9	TRBJ2-1	NA	14	CASSLGNDYNEQFF	TGTGCCAGCAGCTTAGGGAATGACTACAATGAGCAGTTCTTC
NA	TRBV9	TRBJ2-3	TRBD2	16	CASSVGSSGGTDTQYF	TGTGCCAGCAGCGTAGGATCTAGCGGGGGAACAGATACGCAGTATTTT
many	TRBV5-5	TRBJ2-1	NA	15	CASSFAGSSYNEQFF	TGTGCCAGCAGCTTCGCCGGAAGCTCCTACAATGAGCAGTTCTTC
many	TRBV4-3	TRBJ1-1	NA	13	CASRSTVNTEAFF	TGCGCCAGCAGATCCACAGTTAACACTGAAGCTTTCTTT
many	TRBV7-2	TRBJ2-5	NA	14	CASSPSGNRETQYF	TGTGCCAGCAGCCCCTCGGGAAATCGAGAGACCCAGTACTTC
many	TRBV7-9	TRBJ2-7	TRBD1	13	CASSSGQGDEQYF	TGTGCCAGCAGTTCGGGACAGGGGGACGAGCAGTACTTC
many	TRBV7-8	TRBJ2-7	NA	13	CASSQGPAGEQYF	TGTGCCAGCAGCCAGGGACCCGCGGGCGAGCAGTACTTC
NA	TRBV30	TRBJ1-1	NA	13	CAWRAGGRTEAFF	TGTGCCTGGAGAGCAGGTGGGCGCACTGAAGCTTTCTTT
many	TRBV11-2	TRBJ2-3	NA	14	CASSPSHGTDTQYF	TGTGCCAGCAGCCCAAGCCACGGCACAGATACGCAGTATTTT
many	TRBV20-1	TRBJ2-1	NA	12	CSARVDGDEQFF	TGCAGTGCTAGAGTCGATGGGGATGAGCAGTTCTTC
many	TRBV13	TRBJ2-7	TRBD2	18	CASSLTGLAGTVSYEQYF	TGTGCCAGCAGCTTAACGGGACTAGCGGGGACCGTATCCTACGAGCAGTACTTC
many	TRBV5-1	TRBJ2-1	TRBD2	17	CASSPNVLAGVYNEQFF	TGCGCCAGCAGCCCGAACGTGCTAGCGGGGGTTTACAATGAGCAGTTCTTC
many	TRBV7-2	TRBJ2-7	NA	14	CASSPDISSYEQYF	TGTGCCAGCAGCCCTGACATCTCTTCCTACGAGCAGTACTTC
many	TRBV20-1	TRBJ2-1	TRBD2	15	CSARDHSGGFGEQFF	TGCAGTGCTAGAGACCATAGCGGGGGGTTTGGTGAGCAGTTCTTC
NA	TRBV25-1	TRBJ1-1	TRBD1	15	CASSATGEGDTEAFF	TGTGCCAGCAGTGCCACAGGGGAAGGGGACACTGAAGCTTTCTTT
many	TRBV7-9	TRBJ2-2	NA	13	CASRSPNTGELFF	TGTGCCAGCAGGTCACCGAACACCGGGGAGCTGTTTTTT
many	TRBV10-3	TRBJ2-2	TRBD2	15	CAISETSGSTGELFF	TGTGCCATCAGTGAGACTAGCGGGTCCACCGGGGAGCTGTTTTTT
many	TRBV5-1	TRBJ2-7	TRBD1	15	CASSSAGQGVGEQYF	TGCGCCAGCAGCTCGGCGGGACAGGGGGTGGGAGAGCAGTACTTC
many	TRBV3-1	TRBJ2-5	TRBD2	18	CASSQYTPSGGFVETQYF	TGTGCCAGCAGCCAATATACCCCTAGCGGGGGGTTCGTTGAGACCCAGTACTTC
many	TRBV27	TRBJ2-2	NA	13	CASSRGVTGELFF	TGTGCCAGCAGCCGAGGGGTAACCGGGGAGCTGTTTTTT
many	TRBV20-1	TRBJ2-1	NA	12	CSARDDYNEQFF	TGCAGTGCTAGAGATGACTACAATGAGCAGTTCTTC
medium-sized	TRBV10-3	TRBJ1-2	NA	15	CAISESRTANYGYTF	TGTGCCATCAGTGAGTCAAGGACAGCTAACTATGGCTACACCTTC
medium-sized	TRBV29-1	TRBJ2-1	NA	12	CSVEAGYLEQFF	TGCAGCGTTGAAGCAGGGTATCTTGAGCAGTTCTTC
medium-sized	TRBV12-3/TRBV12-4	TRBJ2-3	NA	15	CASSVQGGETDTQYF	TGTGCCAGCAGCGTACAGGGCGGGGAAACAGATACGCAGTATTTT
many	TRBV24-1	TRBJ2-7	NA	13	CATSDPGLYEQYF	TGTGCCACCAGTGACCCTGGCCTGTACGAGCAGTACTTC
many	TRBV10-3	TRBJ2-1	NA	14	CAISESILRNEQFF	TGTGCCATCAGTGAGTCGATTCTTAGGAATGAGCAGTTCTTC
medium-sized	TRBV4-2	TRBJ1-5	TRBD1	17	CASSQVIGQGRNQPQHF	TGTGCCAGCAGCCAAGTAATCGGACAGGGGCGCAATCAGCCCCAGCATTTT
many	TRBV10-3	TRBJ1-2	TRBD1	15	CASNRDRESNYGYTF	TGTGCCAGCAACCGGGACAGAGAATCAAACTATGGCTACACCTTC
NA	TRBV9	TRBJ2-5	TRBD2	16	CASSVAVASGEETQYF	TGTGCCAGCAGCGTAGCTGTGGCTAGCGGGGAAGAGACCCAGTACTTC
many	TRBV19	TRBJ2-3	NA	17	CASSTPPRRFLPDTQYF	TGTGCCAGTAGTACCCCCCCGCGCAGGTTCTTACCAGATACGCAGTATTTT
many	TRBV5-1	TRBJ2-2	NA	13	CASNGLNTGELFF	TGCGCCAGCAATGGACTGAACACCGGGGAGCTGTTTTTT
few	TRBV18	TRBJ2-1	TRBD2	16	CASSKPGLAGVDEQFF	TGTGCCAGCTCAAAACCTGGACTAGCGGGAGTGGATGAGCAGTTCTTC
many	TRBV7-2	TRBJ2-3	NA	15	CASSVANGATDTQYF	TGTGCCAGCAGCGTAGCCAATGGGGCCACAGATACGCAGTATTTT
many	TRBV20-1	TRBJ1-4	NA	15	CSARDGASTNEKLFF	TGCAGTGCTAGAGATGGGGCCTCGACTAATGAAAAACTGTTTTTT